This T cell receptor beta chain was profiled in a study of PD-1 blockade in classical Hodgkin lymphoma. Generated by immunoSEQ multiplex PCR, the TCRdb table keeps only in-frame clones and is missing some. Of some 100,000 clones in the sample, around nine tenths were seen once. Trimming took 4 bases from V and 4 from J; bases not matched to a gene: 11. Germline-derived CDR1 and CDR2 are SGHNT and YYREEE (reference sequence). This CDR3 contains 16 residues. Findings of the study overall: There remain no defined causes for the repertoire differences, which possibly reflect disease activity or prior therapy. In newly diagnosed patients, baseline TCR diversity was reportedly below that of healthy donors.

Patients all relapsed after autologous stem cell transplantation, and there was variation in brentuximab vedotin exposure. In the case of this clone: Its cognate antigen is unknown.

The rearrangement joins TRBV5-4 to TRBJ1-2, with 9 bases fitting TRBD1. Sequences were derived from peripheral blood mononuclear cells (PBMCs), sampled at baseline. The sequence derives from a human donor with classical Hodgkin lymphoma. CDR3 coding DNA: TGTGCCAGCAGCCCGGACCCGGGACAGGGAAGCTATGGCTACACCTTC. Its translation: CASSPDPGQGSYGYTF.